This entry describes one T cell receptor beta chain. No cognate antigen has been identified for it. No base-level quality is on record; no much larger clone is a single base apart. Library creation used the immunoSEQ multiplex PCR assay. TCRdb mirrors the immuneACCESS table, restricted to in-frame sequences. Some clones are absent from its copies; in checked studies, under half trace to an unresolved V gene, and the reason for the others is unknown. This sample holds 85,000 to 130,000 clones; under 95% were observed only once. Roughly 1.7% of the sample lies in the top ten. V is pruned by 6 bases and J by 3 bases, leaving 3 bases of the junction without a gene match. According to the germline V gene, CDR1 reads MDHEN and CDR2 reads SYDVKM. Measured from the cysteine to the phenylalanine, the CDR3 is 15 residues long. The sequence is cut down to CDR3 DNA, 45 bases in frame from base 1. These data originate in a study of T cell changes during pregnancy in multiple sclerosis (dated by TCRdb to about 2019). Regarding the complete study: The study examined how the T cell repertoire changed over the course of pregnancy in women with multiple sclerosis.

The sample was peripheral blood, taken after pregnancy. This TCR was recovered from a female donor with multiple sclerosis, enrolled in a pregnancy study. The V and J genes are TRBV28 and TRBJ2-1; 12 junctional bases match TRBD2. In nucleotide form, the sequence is TGTGCCAGCAGCCTAGCGGGAGGGGTCTACAATGAGCAGTTCTTC. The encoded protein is CASSLAGGVYNEQFF.